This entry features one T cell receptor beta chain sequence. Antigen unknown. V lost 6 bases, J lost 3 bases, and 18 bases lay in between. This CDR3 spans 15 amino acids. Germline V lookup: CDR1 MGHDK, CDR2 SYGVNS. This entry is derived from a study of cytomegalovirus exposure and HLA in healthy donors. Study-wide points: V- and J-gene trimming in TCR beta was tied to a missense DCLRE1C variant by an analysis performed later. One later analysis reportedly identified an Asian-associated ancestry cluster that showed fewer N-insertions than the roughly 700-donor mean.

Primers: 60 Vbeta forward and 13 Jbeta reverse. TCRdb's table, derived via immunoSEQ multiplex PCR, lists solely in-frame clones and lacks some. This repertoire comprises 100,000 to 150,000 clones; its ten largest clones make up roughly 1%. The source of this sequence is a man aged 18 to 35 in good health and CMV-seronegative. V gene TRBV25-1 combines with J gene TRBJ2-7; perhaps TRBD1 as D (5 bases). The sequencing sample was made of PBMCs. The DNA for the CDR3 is TGTGCCAGCAGAGGGGCCCAGGGTGTGAGCTACGAGCAGTACTTC. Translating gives CASRGAQGVSYEQYF.